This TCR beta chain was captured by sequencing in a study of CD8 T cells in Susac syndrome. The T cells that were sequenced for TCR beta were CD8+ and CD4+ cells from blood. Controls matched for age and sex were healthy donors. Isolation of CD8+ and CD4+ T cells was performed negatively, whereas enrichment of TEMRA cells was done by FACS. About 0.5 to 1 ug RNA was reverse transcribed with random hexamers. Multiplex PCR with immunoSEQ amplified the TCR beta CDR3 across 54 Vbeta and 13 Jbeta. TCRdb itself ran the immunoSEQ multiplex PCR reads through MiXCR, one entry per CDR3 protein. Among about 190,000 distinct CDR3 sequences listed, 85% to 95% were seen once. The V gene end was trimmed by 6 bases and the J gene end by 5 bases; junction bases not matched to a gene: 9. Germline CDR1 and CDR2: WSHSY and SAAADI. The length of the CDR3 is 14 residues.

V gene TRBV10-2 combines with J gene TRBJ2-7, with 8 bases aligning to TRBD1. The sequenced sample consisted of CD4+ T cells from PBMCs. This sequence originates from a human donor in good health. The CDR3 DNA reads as TGCGCCAGCAGGGGGACAGGAACAAGACACGAGCAGTACTTC. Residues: CASRGTGTRHEQYF.